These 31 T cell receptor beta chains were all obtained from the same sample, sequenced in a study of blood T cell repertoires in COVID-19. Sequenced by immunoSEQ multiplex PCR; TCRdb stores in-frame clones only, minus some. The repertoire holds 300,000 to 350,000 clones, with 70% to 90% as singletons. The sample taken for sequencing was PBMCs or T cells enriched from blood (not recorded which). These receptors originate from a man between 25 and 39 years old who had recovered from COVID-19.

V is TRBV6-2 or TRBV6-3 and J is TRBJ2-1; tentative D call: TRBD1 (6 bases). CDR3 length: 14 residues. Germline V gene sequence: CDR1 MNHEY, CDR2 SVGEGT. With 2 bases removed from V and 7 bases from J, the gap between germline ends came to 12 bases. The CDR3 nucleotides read TGTGCCAGCAGTTACGGCATTAGGGGGAATGAGCAGTTCTTC. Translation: CASSYGIRGNEQFF.

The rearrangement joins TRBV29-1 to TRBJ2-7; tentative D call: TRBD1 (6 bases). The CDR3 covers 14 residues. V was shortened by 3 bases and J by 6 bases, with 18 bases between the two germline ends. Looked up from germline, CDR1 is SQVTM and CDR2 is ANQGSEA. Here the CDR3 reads CSVETGHFASEQYF. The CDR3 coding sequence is TGCAGCGTTGAGACAGGCCACTTTGCTTCCGAGCAGTACTTC.

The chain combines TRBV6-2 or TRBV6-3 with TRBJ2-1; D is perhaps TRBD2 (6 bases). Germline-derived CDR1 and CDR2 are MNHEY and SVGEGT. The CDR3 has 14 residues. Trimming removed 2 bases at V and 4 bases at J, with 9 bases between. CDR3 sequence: CASSYAREYNEQFF. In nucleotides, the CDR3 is TGTGCCAGCAGTTACGCGCGGGAATACAATGAGCAGTTCTTC.

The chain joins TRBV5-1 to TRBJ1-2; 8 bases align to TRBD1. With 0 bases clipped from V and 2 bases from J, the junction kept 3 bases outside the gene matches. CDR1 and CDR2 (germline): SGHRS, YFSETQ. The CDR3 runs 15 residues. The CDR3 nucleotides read TGCGCCAGCAGCTTGGGGACAGGGTACAACTATGGCTACACCTTC. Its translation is CASSLGTGYNYGYTF.

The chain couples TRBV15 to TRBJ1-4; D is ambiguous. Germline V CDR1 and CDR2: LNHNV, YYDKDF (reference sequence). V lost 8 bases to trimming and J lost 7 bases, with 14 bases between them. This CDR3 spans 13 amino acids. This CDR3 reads CATGGRTSEKLFF. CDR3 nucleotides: TGTGCCACCGGAGGACGGACTTCTGAAAAACTGTTTTTT. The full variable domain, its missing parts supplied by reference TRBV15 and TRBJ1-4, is DAMVIQNPRYQVTQFGKPVTLSCSQTLNHNVMYWYQQKSSQAPKLLFHYYDKDFNNEADTPDNFQSRRPNTSFCFLDIRSPGLGDTAMYLCATGGRTSEKLFFGSGTQLSVL.

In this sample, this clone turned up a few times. CDR3 nucleotide sequence: TGTGCCAGCAGCGCCGCCGGACAGGGGTTTGGCTACACCTTC. Amino acid sequence: CASSAAGQGFGYTF. The chain combines TRBV9 with TRBJ1-2, with 9 positions matching TRBD1. Germline assignment: CDR1 SGDLS and CDR2 YYNGEE. Trimming removed 3 bases from V and 7 bases from J; junction bases left unmatched: 7. CDR3 length: 14 amino acids.

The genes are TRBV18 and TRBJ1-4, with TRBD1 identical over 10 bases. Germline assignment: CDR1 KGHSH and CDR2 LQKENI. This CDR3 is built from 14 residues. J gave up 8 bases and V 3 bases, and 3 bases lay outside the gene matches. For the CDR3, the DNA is TGTGCCAGCTCACCGGGACAGGGGAACGAAAAACTGTTTTTT. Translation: CASSPGQGNEKLFF.

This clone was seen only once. The CDR3 nucleotides are TGTGCCAGCAGCCCGGGACAGGGGGCGGCCGAGCAGTACTTC. Protein sequence: CASSPGQGAAEQYF. The J gene is TRBJ2-7, the V gene TRBV9; TRBD1 matches 12 bases. The CDR3 totals 14 residues. Per the germline V gene, CDR1 is SGDLS and CDR2 is YYNGEE. With V trimmed by 4 bases and J by 6 bases, 5 bases remained unmatched. The complete variable domain, with remaining parts taken from reference TRBV9 and TRBJ2-7, reads DSGVTQTPKHLITATGQRVTLRCSPRSGDLSVYWYQQSLDQGLQFLIQYYNGEERAKGNILERFSAQQFPDLHSELNLSSLELGDSALYFCASSPGQGAAEQYFGPGTRLTVT.

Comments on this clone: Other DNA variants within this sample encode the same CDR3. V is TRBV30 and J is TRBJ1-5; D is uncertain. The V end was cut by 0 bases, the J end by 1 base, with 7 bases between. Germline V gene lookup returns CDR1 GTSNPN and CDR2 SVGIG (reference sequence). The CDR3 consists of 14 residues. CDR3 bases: TGTGCCTGGAGTGTACTCGCGAGCAATCAGCCCCAGCATTTT. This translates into CAWSVLASNQPQHF.

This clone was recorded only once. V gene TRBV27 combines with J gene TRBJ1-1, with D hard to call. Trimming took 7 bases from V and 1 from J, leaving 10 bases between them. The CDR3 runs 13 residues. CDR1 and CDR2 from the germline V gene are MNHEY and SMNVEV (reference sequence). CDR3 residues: CASTLRGNTEAFF. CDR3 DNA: TGTGCCAGCACCCTGCGGGGGAACACTGAAGCTTTCTTT.

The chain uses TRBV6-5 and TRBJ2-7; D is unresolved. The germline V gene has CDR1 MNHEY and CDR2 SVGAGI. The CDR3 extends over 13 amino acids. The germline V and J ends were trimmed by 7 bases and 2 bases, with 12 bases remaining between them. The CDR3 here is CASNPTAAYEQYF. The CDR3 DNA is TGTGCCAGCAACCCCACTGCGGCCTACGAGCAGTACTTC.

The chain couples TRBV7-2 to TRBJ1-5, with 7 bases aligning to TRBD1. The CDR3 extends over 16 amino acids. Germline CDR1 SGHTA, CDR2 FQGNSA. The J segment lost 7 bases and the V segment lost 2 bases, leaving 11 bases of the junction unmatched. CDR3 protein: CASSLLYRGIPQPQHF. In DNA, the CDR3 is TGTGCCAGCAGCTTACTGTACAGGGGTATACCCCAGCCCCAGCATTTT. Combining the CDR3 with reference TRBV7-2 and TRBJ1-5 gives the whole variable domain GAGVSQSPSNKVTEKGKDVELRCDPISGHTALYWYRQSLGQGLEFLIYFQGNSAPDKSGLPSDRFSAERTGGSVSTLTIQRTQQEDSAVYLCASSLLYRGIPQPQHFGDGTRLSIL.

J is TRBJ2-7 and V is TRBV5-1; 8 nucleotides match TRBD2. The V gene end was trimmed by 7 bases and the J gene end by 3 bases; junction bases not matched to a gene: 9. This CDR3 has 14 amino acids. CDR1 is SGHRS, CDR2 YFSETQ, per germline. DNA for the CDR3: TGCGCCAGCCGGGGGGGAGACGACCTCTACGAGCAGTACTTC. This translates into CASRGGDDLYEQYF.

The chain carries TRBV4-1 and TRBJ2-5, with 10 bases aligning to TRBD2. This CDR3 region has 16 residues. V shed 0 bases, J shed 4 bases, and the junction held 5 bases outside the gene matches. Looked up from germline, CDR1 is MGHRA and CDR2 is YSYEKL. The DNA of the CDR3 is TGCGCCAGCAGCCAAGATTTTCTAGCGGGGGCAGAGACCCAGTACTTC. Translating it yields CASSQDFLAGAETQYF.

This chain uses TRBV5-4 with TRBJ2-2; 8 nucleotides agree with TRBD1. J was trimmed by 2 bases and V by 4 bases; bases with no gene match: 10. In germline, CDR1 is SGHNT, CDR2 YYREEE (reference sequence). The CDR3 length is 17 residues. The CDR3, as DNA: TGTGCCAGCAGCCCAAAAGGGACAGGCGCAAACACCGGGGAGCTGTTTTTT. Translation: CASSPKGTGANTGELFF.

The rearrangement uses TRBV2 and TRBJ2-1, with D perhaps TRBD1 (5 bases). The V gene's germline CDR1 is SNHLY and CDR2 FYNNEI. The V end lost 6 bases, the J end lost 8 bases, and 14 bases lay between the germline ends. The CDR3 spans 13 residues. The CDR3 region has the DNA TGTGCCAGCAGGTACAGTCCGACAGATGAGCAGTTCTTC. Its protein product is CASRYSPTDEQFF.

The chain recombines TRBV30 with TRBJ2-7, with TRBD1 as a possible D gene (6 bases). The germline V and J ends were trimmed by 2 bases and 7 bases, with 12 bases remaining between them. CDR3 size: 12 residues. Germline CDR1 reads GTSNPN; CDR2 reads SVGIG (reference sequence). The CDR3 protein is CAWSPQGWEQYF. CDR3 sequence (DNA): TGTGCCTGGAGTCCGCAGGGGTGGGAGCAGTACTTC.

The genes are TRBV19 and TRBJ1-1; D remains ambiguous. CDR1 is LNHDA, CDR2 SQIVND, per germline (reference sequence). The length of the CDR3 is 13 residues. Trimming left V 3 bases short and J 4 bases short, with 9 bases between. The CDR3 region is CASSIHSVTEAFF. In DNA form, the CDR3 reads TGTGCCAGTAGTATTCACAGTGTCACTGAAGCTTTCTTT.

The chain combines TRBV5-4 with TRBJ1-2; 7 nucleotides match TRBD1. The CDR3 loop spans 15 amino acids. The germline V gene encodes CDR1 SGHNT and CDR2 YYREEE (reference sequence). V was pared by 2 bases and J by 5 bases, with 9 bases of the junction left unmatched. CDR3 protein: CASSFGGQGVYGYTF. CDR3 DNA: TGTGCCAGCAGCTTTGGTGGGCAGGGGGTTTATGGCTACACCTTC.

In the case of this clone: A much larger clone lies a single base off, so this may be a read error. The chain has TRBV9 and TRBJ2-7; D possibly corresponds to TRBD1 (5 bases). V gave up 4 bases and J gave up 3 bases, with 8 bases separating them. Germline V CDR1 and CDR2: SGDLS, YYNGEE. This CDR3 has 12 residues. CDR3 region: CASSKDSYEQYF. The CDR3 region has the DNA TGTGCCAGCAGCAAAGACAGCTACGAGCAGTACTTC.

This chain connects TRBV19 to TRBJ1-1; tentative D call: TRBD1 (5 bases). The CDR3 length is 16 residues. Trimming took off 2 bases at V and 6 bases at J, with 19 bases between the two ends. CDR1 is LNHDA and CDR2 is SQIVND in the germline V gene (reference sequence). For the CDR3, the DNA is TGTGCCAGTAGTATATCAGGGAATGGGTTTCCCGCTGAAGCTTTCTTT. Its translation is CASSISGNGFPAEAFF.

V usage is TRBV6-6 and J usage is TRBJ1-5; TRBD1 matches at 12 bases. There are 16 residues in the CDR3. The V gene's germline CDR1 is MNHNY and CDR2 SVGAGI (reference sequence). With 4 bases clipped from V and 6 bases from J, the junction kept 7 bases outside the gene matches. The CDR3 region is CASSSAGQGAIQPQHF. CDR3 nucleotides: TGTGCCAGCAGTTCCGCGGGACAGGGGGCTATTCAGCCCCAGCATTTT.

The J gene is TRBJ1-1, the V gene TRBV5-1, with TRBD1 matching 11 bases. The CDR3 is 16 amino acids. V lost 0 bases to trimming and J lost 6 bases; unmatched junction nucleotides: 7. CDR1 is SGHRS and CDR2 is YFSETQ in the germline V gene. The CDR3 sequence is CASSLVGQGGVPEAFF. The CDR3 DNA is TGCGCCAGCAGCTTGGTGGGACAGGGGGGTGTCCCTGAAGCTTTCTTT.

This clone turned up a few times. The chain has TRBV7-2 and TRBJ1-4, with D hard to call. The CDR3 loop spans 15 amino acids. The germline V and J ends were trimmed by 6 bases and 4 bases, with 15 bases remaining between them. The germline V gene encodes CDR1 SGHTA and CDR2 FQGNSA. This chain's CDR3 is CASSRSGGRNEKLFF. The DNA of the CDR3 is TGTGCCAGCAGTCGTTCGGGAGGTCGTAATGAAAAACTGTTTTTT. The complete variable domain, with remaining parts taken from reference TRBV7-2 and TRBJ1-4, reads GAGVSQSPSNKVTEKGKDVELRCDPISGHTALYWYRQSLGQGLEFLIYFQGNSAPDKSGLPSDRFSAERTGGSVSTLTIQRTQQEDSAVYLCASSRSGGRNEKLFFGSGTQLSVL.

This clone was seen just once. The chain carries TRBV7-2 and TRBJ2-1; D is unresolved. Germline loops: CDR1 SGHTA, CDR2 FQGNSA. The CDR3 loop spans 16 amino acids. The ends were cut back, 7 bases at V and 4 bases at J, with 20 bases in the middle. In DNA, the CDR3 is TGTGCCAGCATCACACCTGGCAGTCTGGTTTACAATGAGCAGTTCTTC. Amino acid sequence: CASITPGSLVYNEQFF.

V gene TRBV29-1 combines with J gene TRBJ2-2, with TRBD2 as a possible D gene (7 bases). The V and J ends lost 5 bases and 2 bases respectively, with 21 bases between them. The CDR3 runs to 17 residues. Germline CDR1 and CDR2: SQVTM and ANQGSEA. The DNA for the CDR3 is TGCAGCGTTTTGGGTGCGGGGGCCTTCAGAAACACCGGGGAGCTGTTTTTT. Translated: CSVLGAGAFRNTGELFF.

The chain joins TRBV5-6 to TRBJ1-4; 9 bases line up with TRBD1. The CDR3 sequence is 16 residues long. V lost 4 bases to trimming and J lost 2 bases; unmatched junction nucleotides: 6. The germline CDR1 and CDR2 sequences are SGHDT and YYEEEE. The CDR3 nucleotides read TGTGCCAGCAGCACCCCCGGGACAGGGACTAATGAAAAACTGTTTTTT. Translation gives CASSTPGTGTNEKLFF. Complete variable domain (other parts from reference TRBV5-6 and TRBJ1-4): DAGVTQSPTHLIKTRGQQVTLRCSPKSGHDTVSWYQQALGQGPQFIFQYYEEEERQRGNFPDRFSGHQFPNYSSELNVNALLLGDSALYLCASSTPGTGTNEKLFFGSGTQLSVL.

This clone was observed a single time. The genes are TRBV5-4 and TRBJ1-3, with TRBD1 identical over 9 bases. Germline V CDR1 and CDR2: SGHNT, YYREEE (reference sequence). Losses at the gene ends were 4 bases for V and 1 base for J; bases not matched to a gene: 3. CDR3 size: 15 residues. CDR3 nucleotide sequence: TGTGCCAGCAGCCAGGACAGGGGTTCTGGAAACACCATATATTTT. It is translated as CASSQDRGSGNTIYF.

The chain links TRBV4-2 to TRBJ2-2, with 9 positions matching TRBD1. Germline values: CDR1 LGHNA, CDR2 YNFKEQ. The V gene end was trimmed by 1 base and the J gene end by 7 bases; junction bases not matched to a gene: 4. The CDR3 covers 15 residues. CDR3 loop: CASSQAQGADGELFF. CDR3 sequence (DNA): TGTGCCAGCAGCCAAGCACAGGGGGCTGACGGGGAGCTGTTTTTT.

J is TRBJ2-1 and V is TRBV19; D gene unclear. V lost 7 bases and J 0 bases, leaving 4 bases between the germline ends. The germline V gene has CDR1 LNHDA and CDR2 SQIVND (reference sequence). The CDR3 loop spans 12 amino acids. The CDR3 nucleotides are TGTGCCAGTATTAACTCCTACAATGAGCAGTTCTTC. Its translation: CASINSYNEQFF.

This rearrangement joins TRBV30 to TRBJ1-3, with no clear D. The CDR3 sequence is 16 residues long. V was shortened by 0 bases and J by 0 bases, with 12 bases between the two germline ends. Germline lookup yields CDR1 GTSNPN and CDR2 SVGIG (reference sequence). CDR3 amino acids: CAWSVLGGHSGNTIYF. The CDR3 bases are TGTGCCTGGAGTGTACTCGGCGGCCACTCTGGAAACACCATATATTTT.